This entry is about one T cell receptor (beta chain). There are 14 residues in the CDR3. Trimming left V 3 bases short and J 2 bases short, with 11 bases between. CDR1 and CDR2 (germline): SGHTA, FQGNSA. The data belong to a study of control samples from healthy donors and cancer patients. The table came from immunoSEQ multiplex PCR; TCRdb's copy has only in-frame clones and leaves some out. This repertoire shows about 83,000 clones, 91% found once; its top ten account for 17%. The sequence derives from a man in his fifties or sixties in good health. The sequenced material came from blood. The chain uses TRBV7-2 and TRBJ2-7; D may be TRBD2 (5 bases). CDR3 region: CASSFSRGAYEQYF. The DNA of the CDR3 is TGTGCCAGCAGCTTTTCACGGGGAGCCTACGAGCAGTACTTC.